Each of the 5 T cell receptor beta chains below was sequenced from the same sample in a study of regulatory T cells in long-lasting Graves disease. Noted time point: newly diagnosed GD, antithyroid drugs for less than 3 months. The TCR library was prepared using RNA isolated from PBMCs. For TCR beta, libraries came from iRepertoire HTBI primers and Arm-PCR of CDR3 regions. TCRdb passed the multiplex PCR reads through MiXCR, listing each CDR3 protein once. The sample comprises 600,000 to 650,000 distinct CDR3 sequences, 15% to 20% of which are singletons, and 18% rests with the top ten. This same sample was also part of a study on T cells in Graves' hyperthyroidism and ophthalmopathy.

Specimen: peripheral blood mononuclear cells (PBMCs), collected at new diagnosis, from a patient treated with antithyroid drugs. The receptors originated from a woman in her 30s with Graves disease.

The chain links TRBV5-4 to TRBJ1-2, with D uncertain. The CDR3 is made up of 14 amino acids. Germline loops: CDR1 SGHNT, CDR2 YYREEE (reference sequence). Between the trimmed V and J ends, which lost 4 bases and 8 bases, there was a span of 18 bases. The DNA of the CDR3 is TGTGCCAGCAGCAACCGTGTAGGAACCGCGGGCTACACCTTC. It specifies CASSNRVGTAGYTF.

In this sample, this clonotype turned up a few times. The CDR3 sequence: CAWSPPDRGGGNQPQHF. CDR3 nucleotide sequence: TGTGCCTGGAGTCCCCCCGACAGGGGAGGAGGCAATCAGCCCCAGCATTTT. V gene TRBV30 combines with J gene TRBJ1-5, with TRBD1 matching over 8 bases. The germline gives CDR1 GTSNPN, CDR2 SVGIG (reference sequence). The V segment lost 2 bases and the J segment 2 bases; nucleotides outside the gene matches: 11. This CDR3 spans 17 amino acids.

V and J are TRBV7-3 and TRBJ2-3, with 10 bases fitting TRBD1. CDR1 and CDR2 from the germline V gene are SGHTA and FQGTGA. J was trimmed by 6 bases and V by 8 bases; bases with no gene match: 5. This CDR3 has 13 residues. The CDR3 reads CASGRQGADTQYF. The CDR3 nucleotides read TGTGCCAGCGGGAGACAGGGGGCCGATACGCAGTATTTT.

The V gene is TRBV4-1, the J gene TRBJ1-4, with a possible D match to TRBD1 (5 bases). Germline values: CDR1 MGHRA, CDR2 YSYEKL. CDR3 length: 16 amino acids. V was shortened by 0 bases and J by 2 bases, with 10 bases between the two germline ends. CDR3 amino acids: CASSQDRDPTNEKLFF. For the CDR3, the DNA is TGCGCCAGCAGCCAAGATAGGGACCCGACTAATGAAAAACTGTTTTTT.

The chain employs TRBV19 and TRBJ2-3; the D gene could be TRBD1 or TRBD2 (5 bases each). CDR1 and CDR2 (germline): LNHDA, SQIVND (reference sequence). V was shortened by 6 bases and J by 0 bases, with 22 bases between the two germline ends. This CDR3 is built from 18 residues. CDR3: CASSWGRIVATSTDTQYF. CDR3 DNA sequence: TGTGCCAGTAGCTGGGGACGGATTGTTGCGACTAGCACAGATACGCAGTATTTT.